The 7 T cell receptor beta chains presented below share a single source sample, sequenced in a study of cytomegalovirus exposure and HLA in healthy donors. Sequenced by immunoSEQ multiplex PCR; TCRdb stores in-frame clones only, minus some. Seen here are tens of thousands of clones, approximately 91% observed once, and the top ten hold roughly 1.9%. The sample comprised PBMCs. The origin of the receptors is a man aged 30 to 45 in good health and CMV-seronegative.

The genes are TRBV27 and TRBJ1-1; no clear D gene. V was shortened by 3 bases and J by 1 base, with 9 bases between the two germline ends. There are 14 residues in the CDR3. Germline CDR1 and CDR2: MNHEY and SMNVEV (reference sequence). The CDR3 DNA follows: TGTGCCAGCAGTTTCGGACTGACGAACACTGAAGCTTTCTTT. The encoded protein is CASSFGLTNTEAFF.

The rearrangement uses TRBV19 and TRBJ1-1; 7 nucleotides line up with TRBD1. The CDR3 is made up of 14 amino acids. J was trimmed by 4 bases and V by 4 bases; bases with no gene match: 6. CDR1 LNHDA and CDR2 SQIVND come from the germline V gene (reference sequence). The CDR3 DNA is TGTGCCAGTAGTACCGGGACAGTGACCACTGAAGCTTTCTTT. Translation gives CASSTGTVTTEAFF.

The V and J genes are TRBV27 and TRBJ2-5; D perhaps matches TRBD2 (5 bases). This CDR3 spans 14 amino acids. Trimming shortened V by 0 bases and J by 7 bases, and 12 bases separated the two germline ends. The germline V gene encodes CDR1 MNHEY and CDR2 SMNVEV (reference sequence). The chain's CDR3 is CASSLSPGRGTQYF. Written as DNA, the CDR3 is TGTGCCAGCAGTTTATCACCAGGACGGGGGACCCAGTACTTC.

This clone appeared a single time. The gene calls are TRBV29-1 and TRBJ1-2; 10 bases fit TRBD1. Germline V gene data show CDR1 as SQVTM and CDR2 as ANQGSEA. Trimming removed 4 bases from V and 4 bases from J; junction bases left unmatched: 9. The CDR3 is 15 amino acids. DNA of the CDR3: TGCAGCGTTGTACGGGACAGGGGACCCCTCTATGGCTACACCTTC. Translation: CSVVRDRGPLYGYTF.

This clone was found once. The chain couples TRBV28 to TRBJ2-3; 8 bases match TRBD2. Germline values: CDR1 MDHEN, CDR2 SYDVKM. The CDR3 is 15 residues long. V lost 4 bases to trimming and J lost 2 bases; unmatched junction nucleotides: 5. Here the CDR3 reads CASSSRGGHTDTQYF. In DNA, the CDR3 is TGTGCCAGCAGTTCCCGCGGGGGGCACACAGATACGCAGTATTTT.

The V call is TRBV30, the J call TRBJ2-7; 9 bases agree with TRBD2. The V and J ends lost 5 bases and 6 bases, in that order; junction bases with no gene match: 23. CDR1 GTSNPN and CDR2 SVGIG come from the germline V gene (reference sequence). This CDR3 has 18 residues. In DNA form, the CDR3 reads TGTGCCTGGTTTTACTTTAGCGGGAGAGGGGGGTCGGGCCTCGAGCAGTACTTC. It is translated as CAWFYFSGRGGSGLEQYF.

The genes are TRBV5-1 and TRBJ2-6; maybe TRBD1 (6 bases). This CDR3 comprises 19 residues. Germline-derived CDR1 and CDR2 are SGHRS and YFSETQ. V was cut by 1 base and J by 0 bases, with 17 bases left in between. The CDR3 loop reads CASSLSRDIKSSGANVLTF. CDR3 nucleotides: TGCGCCAGCAGCTTGAGCCGGGACATCAAGAGCTCTGGGGCCAACGTCCTGACTTTC.